The T cell receptor (beta chain) described here comes from a study of CXCR3-negative and CXCR3-positive naive CD8 T cells. On this clonotype: Its target is unknown.

5' RACE with UMI labels generated the TRB cDNA libraries. TCRdb re-called the 5' RACE reads, yielding one record per CDR3 amino acid sequence without DNA. This sample's table has 70,000 to 100,000 distinct CDR3 sequences. Germline lookup yields CDR1 SGHTA and CDR2 FQGNSA. CDR3 length: 20 amino acids. Findings and caveats of the study: Memory cells diverged, while naive CXCR3-positive and CXCR3-negative cells had similar TRBV-TRBJ usage.

This TCR was recovered from a human donor in good health. Some clones in this sample may be carry-over from other donors' samples. This chain connects TRBV7-2 to TRBJ2-3; no DNA is available, so the TRBD2 call from TCRdb remains unchecked. The sequenced sample was naive CXCR3- CD8+ T cells from blood. Subset specified: CD45RO-CCR7+CD27+CD95- naive CD8+ T cells lacking CXCR3 (TNR3-). CDR3 residues: CASSLVSEGLAGLFTDTQYF.